This entry describes one T cell receptor (beta chain). No antigen is known for it. The data derive from a study of blood T cells in healthy people across ages. Overall study findings and caveats: Both higher diversity and more naive CD4+ cells marked long-lived donors when set against aged donors.

Primers used in a second PCR of roughly 6 to 11 cycles were a sample-barcoded 5' primer and a J-beta primer mix. TCRdb itself ran the 5' RACE reads through MiXCR, one entry per CDR3 protein. The sample includes 1 million or so distinct CDR3 sequences, approximately 26% seen only once; the top ten take 0.65% to 0.95%. Every donor provided around 9.3 milliliters of peripheral blood. Trimming removed 4 bases from V and 0 bases from J, with 17 bases in between. Germline loops: CDR1 MGHRA, CDR2 YSYEKL. There are 17 residues in the CDR3. These data were also filed under a second study, of T cells of mothers and their children. Turning to that study: Mother-child pairs who were related displayed a slightly higher overlap than unrelated pairs, a difference that was non-significant.

This chain connects TRBV4-1 to TRBJ2-3, with D uncertain. This clonotype originated in a girl aged 2-10 years in good health. Sequenced material: blood. The CDR3 is CASSPAYPEQSTDTQYF. The CDR3 DNA reads as TGCGCCAGCAGCCCTGCTTACCCTGAACAAAGCACAGATACGCAGTATTTT.